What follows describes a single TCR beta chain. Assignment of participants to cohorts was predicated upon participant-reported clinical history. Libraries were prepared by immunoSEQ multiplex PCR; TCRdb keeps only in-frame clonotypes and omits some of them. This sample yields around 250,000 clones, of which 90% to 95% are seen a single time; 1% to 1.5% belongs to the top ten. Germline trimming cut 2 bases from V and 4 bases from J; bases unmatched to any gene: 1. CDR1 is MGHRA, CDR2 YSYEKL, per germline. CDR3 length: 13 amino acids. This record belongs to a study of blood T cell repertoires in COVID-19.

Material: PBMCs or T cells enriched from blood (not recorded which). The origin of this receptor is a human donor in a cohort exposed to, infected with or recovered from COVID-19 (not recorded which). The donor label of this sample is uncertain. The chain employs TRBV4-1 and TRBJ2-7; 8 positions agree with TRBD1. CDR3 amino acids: CASSQNRGYEQYF. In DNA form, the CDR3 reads TGCGCCAGCAGCCAAAACAGGGGGTACGAGCAGTACTTC.